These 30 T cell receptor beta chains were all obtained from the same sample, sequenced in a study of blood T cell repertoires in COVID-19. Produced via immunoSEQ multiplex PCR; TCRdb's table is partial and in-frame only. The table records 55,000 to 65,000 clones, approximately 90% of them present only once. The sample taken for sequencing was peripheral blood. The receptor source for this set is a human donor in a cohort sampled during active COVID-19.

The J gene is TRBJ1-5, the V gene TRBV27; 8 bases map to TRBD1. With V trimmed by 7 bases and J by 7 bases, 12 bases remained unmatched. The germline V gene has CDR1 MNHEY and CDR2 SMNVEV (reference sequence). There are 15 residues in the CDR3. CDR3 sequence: CASKRQGPGYQPQHF. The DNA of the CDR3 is TGTGCCAGCAAACGACAGGGGCCCGGTTACCAGCCCCAGCATTTT.

CDR3 residues: CASSRQGGGTEAFF. CDR3 DNA: TGTGCCAGCAGCCGTCAGGGCGGGGGCACTGAAGCTTTCTTT. The genes are TRBV5-8 and TRBJ1-1; tentatively, D is TRBD1 (5 bases). Germline V gives CDR1 SGHTS, CDR2 YDEGEE. V was trimmed by 4 bases and J by 4 bases, leaving 14 bases between them. The CDR3 loop spans 14 amino acids.

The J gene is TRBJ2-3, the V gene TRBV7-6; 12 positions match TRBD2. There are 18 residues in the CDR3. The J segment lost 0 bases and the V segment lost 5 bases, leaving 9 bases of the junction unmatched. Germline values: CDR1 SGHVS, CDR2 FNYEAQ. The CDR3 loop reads CASSLIGGTSGSTDTQYF. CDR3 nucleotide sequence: TGTGCCAGCAGCCTCATTGGGGGGACTAGCGGGAGCACAGATACGCAGTATTTT. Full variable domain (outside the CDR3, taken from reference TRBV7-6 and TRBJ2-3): GAGVSQSPRYKVTKRGQDVALRCDPISGHVSLYWYRQALGQGPEFLTYFNYEAQQDKSGLPNDRFSAERPEGSISTLTIQRTEQRDSAMYRCASSLIGGTSGSTDTQYFGPGTRLTVL.

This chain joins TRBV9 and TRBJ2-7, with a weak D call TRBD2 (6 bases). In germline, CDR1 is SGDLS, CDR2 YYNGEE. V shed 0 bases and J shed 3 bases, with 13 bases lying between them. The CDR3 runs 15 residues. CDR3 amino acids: CASSVEGSGIYEQYF. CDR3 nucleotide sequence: TGTGCCAGCAGCGTAGAGGGTAGCGGCATCTACGAGCAGTACTTC.

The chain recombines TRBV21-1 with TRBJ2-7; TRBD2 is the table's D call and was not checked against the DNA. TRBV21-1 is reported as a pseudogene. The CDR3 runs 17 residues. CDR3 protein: CASSKAQRVAGVYEQYF. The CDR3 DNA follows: TGTGCCAGCAGCAAAGCCCAAAGGGTAGCGGGAGTTTACGAGCAGTACTTC.

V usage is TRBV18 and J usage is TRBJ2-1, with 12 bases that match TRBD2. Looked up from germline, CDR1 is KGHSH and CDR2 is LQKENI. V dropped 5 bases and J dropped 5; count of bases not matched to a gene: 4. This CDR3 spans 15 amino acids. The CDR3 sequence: CASSTLAGGNNEQFF. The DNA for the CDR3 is TGTGCCAGCTCAACCCTAGCGGGAGGGAACAATGAGCAGTTCTTC.

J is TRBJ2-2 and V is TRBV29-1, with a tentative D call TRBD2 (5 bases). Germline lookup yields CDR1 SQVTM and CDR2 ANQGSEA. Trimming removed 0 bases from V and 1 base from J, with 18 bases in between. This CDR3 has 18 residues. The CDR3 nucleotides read TGCAGCGTTGAAGACGAATCTAGCCCCCTTTTGAACACCGGGGAGCTGTTTTTT. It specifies CSVEDESSPLLNTGELFF.

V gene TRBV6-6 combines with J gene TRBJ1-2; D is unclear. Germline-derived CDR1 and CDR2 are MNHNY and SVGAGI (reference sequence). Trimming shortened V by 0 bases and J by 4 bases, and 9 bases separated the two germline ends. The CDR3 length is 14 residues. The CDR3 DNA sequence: TGTGCCAGCAGTTACTCAATAGAGTCCTATGGCTACACCTTC. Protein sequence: CASSYSIESYGYTF.

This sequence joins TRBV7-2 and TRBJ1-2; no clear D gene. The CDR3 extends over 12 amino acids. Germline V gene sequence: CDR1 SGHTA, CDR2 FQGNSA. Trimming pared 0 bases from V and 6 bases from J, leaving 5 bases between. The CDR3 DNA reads TGTGCCAGCAGCTTAGCGGTAGATGGCTACACCTTC. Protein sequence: CASSLAVDGYTF. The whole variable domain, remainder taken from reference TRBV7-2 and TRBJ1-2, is GAGVSQSPSNKVTEKGKDVELRCDPISGHTALYWYRQSLGQGLEFLIYFQGNSAPDKSGLPSDRFSAERTGGSVSTLTIQRTQQEDSAVYLCASSLAVDGYTFGSGTRLTVV.

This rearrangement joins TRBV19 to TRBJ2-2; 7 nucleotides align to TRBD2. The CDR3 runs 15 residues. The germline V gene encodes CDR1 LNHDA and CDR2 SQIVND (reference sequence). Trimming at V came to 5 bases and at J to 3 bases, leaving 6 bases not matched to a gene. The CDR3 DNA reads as TGTGCCAGTAGTCCCGCTAGCGGCTACACCGGGGAGCTGTTTTTT. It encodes CASSPASGYTGELFF.

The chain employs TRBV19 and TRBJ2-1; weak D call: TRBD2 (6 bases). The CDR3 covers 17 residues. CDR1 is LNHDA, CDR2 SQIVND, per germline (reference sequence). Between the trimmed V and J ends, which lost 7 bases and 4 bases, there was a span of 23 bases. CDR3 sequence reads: CASTPLDSGSRYNEQFF. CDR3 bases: TGTGCCAGTACCCCATTAGATAGCGGCAGTCGTTACAATGAGCAGTTCTTC.

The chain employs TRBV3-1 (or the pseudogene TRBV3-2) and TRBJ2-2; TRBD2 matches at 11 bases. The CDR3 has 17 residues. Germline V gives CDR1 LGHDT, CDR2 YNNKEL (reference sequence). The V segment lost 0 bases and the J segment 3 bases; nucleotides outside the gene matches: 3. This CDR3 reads CASSQDRLAGYTGELFF. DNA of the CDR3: TGTGCCAGCAGCCAAGATCGACTAGCGGGGTACACCGGGGAGCTGTTTTTT.

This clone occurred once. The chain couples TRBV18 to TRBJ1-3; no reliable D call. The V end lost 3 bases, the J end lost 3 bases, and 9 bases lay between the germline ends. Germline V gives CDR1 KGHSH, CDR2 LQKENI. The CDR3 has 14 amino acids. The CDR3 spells CASSPEVRGNTIYF. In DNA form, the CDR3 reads TGTGCCAGCTCACCGGAGGTTCGTGGAAACACCATATATTTT.

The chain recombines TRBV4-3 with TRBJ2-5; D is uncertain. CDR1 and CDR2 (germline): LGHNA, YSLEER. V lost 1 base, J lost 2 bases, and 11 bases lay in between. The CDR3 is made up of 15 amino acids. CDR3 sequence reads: CASSQGSHSQETQYF. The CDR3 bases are TGCGCCAGCAGCCAAGGATCACATTCACAAGAGACCCAGTACTTC.

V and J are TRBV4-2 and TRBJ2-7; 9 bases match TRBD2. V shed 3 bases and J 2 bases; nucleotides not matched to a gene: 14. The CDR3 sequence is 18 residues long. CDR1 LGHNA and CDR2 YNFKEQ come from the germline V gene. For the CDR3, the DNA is TGTGCCAGCAGCCAGCAGCCTGACGCTAGCGGGGTTCCCTACGAGCAGTACTTC. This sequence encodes CASSQQPDASGVPYEQYF.

The CDR3: CASSERLTGGSNQPQHF. CDR3 in DNA: TGTGCCAGCAGCGAAAGACTGACAGGGGGTAGCAATCAGCCCCAGCATTTT. The chain has TRBV7-8 and TRBJ1-5; 9 positions match TRBD1. Germline-derived CDR1 and CDR2 are SGHVS and FQNEAQ. The CDR3 length is 17 residues. Trimming cost V 5 bases and J 0 bases; bases outside gene matches: 8.

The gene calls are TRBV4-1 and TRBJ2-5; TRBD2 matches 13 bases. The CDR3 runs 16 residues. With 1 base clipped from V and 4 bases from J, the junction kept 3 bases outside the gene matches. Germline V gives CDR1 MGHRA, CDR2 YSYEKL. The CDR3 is CASSQGRTSGRETQYF. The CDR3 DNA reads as TGCGCCAGCAGCCAAGGACGGACTAGCGGGAGAGAGACCCAGTACTTC.

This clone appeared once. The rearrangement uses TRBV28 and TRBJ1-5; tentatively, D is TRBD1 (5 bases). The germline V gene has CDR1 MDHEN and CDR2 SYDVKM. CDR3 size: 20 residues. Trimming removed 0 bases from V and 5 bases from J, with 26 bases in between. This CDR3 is CASSLWGVGGITAVYQPQHF. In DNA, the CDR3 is TGTGCCAGCAGTTTATGGGGAGTTGGGGGGATTACGGCAGTCTATCAGCCCCAGCATTTT.

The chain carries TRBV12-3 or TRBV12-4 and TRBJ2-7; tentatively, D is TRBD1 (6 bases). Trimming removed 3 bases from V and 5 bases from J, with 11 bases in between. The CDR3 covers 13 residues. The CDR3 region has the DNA TGTGCCAGCAGTTTCCTTCCAGGGGACGAGCAGTACTTC. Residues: CASSFLPGDEQYF.

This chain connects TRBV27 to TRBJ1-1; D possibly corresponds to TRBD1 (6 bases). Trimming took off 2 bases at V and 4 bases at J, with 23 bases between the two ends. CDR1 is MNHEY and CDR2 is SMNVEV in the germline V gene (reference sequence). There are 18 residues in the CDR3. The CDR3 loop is CASSLPSGNIQGPTEAFF. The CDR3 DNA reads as TGTGCCAGCAGTTTACCCTCGGGGAACATCCAGGGGCCCACTGAAGCTTTCTTT.

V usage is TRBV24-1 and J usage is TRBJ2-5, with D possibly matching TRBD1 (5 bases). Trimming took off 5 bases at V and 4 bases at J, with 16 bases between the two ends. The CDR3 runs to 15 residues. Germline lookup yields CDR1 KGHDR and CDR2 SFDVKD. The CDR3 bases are TGTGCCACCAGTGCGGAGCTCGGCCAGGGAGAGACCCAGTACTTC. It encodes CATSAELGQGETQYF.

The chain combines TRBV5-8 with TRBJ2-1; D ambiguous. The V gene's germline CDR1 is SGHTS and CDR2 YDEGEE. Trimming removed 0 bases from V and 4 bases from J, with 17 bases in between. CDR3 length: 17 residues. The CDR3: CASSLAGSSVPYNEQFF. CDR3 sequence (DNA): TGTGCCAGCAGCTTGGCCGGTAGCTCCGTTCCTTACAATGAGCAGTTCTTC. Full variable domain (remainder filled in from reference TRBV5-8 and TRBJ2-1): EAGVTQSPTHLIKTRGQQATLRCSPISGHTSVYWYQQALGLGLQFLLWYDEGEERNRGNFPPRFSGRQFPNYSSELNVNALELEDSALYLCASSLAGSSVPYNEQFFGPGTRLTVL.

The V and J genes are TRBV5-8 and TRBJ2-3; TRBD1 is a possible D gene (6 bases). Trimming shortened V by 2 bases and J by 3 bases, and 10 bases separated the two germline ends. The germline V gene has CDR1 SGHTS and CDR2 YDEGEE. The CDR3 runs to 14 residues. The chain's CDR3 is CASSLKGVTDTQYF. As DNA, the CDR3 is TGTGCCAGCAGCTTAAAGGGGGTGACAGATACGCAGTATTTT. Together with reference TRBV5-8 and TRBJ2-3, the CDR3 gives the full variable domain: EAGVTQSPTHLIKTRGQQATLRCSPISGHTSVYWYQQALGLGLQFLLWYDEGEERNRGNFPPRFSGRQFPNYSSELNVNALELEDSALYLCASSLKGVTDTQYFGPGTRLTVL.

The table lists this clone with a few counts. The CDR3 loop reads CASSQQGTEKLFF. DNA for the CDR3: TGTGCCAGCAGCCAACAGGGCACAGAAAAACTGTTTTTT. The rearrangement links TRBV4-2 to TRBJ1-4; a possible D gene is TRBD1 (5 bases). This CDR3 has 13 amino acids. Trimming removed 2 bases from V and 8 bases from J, with 9 bases in between. Germline V gives CDR1 LGHNA, CDR2 YNFKEQ.

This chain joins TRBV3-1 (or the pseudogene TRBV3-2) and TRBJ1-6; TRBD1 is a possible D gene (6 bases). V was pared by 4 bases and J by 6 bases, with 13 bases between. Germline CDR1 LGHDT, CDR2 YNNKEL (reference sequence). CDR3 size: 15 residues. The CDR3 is CASSLNRVTNSPLHF. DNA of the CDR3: TGTGCCAGCAGCCTAAACAGGGTGACTAATTCACCCCTCCACTTT.

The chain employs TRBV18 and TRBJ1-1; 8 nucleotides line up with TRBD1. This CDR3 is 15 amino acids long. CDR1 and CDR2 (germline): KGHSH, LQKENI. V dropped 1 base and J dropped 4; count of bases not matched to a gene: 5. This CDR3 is CASSPQGQEGTEAFF. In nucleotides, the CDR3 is TGTGCCAGCTCACCACAGGGACAGGAGGGCACTGAAGCTTTCTTT.

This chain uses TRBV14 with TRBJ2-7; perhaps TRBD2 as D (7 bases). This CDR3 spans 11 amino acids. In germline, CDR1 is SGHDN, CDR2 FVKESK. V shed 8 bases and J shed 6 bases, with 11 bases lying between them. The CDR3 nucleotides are TGTGCCAGCGGGGGGGCTGCCGAGCAGTACTTC. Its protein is CASGGAAEQYF.

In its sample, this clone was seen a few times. DNA of the CDR3: TGTGCCAGCAGCCGGGGCGGGGGCACAGATACGCAGTATTTT. Protein product: CASSRGGGTDTQYF. This chain joins TRBV7-2 and TRBJ2-3; D perhaps matches TRBD2 (6 bases). The germline V and J ends were trimmed by 5 bases and 1 base, with 10 bases remaining between them. The CDR3 consists of 14 residues. Per germline, CDR1 SGHTA and CDR2 FQGNSA.

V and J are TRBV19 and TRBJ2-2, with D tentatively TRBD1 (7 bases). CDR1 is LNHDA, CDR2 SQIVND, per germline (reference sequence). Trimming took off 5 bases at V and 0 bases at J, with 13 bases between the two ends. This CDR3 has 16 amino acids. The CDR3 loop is CASSFGGTANTGELFF. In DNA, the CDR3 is TGTGCCAGTAGTTTTGGCGGGACAGCGAACACCGGGGAGCTGTTTTTT. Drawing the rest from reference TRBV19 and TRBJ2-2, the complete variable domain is DGGITQSPKYLFRKEGQNVTLSCEQNLNHDAMYWYRQDPGQGLRLIYYSQIVNDFQKGDIAEGYSVSREKKESFPLTVTSAQKNPTAFYLCASSFGGTANTGELFFGEGSRLTVL.

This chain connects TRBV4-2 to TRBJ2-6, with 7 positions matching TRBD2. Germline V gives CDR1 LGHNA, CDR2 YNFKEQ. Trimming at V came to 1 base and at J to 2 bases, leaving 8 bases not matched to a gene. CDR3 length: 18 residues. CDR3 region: CASSQVGLRGAGANVLTF. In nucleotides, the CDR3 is TGTGCCAGCAGCCAAGTGGGGCTTCGGGGGGCTGGGGCCAACGTCCTGACTTTC.